The table lists the clone carrying this T cell receptor beta chain with a count of one. The sample belongs to a study of control samples from healthy donors and cancer patients. CDR1 MDHEN and CDR2 SYDVKM come from the germline V gene. This CDR3 contains 16 residues. V was clipped by 2 bases and J by 0 bases, with 11 bases between them. Profiled with immunoSEQ multiplex PCR; TCRdb holds only in-frame clones, not every one. The table shows about 170,000 clones, with 80% to 90% occurring only once. The sequence was collected from a man aged 25 to 40 in good health. Sequenced input: blood. This chain joins TRBV28 and TRBJ1-5; D ambiguous. CDR3 protein: CASSLVPGNSNQPQHF. DNA of the CDR3: TGTGCCAGCAGTTTAGTTCCGGGCAATAGCAATCAGCCCCAGCATTTT.